The 27 T cell receptor beta chains below all came from one sample that was sequenced in a study of blood T cell repertoires in COVID-19. Sequenced by immunoSEQ multiplex PCR; TCRdb stores in-frame clones only, minus some. The sample has over 350,000 clones, around nine tenths seen once. Sequencing was performed on PBMCs or T cells enriched from blood (not recorded which). These receptors all come from a woman between 18 and 29 years old who had recovered from COVID-19.

Only a few counts were recorded for this clone. The chain has TRBV30 and TRBJ1-1; D gene uncertain. The germline V and J ends were trimmed by 4 bases and 1 base, with 7 bases remaining between them. CDR3 length: 12 amino acids. Per germline, CDR1 GTSNPN and CDR2 SVGIG (reference sequence). The CDR3 reads CAWMSKNTEAFF. Here the CDR3 DNA reads TGTGCCTGGATGAGTAAGAACACTGAAGCTTTCTTT.

CDR3 amino acids: CASSSYLLAGLRTDTQYF. The CDR3 DNA is TGTGCCAGCAGCTCCTATCTACTAGCGGGGCTTCGCACAGATACGCAGTATTTT. V gene TRBV13 combines with J gene TRBJ2-3, with TRBD2 matching over 10 bases. CDR3 length equals 18 residues. Per the germline V gene, CDR1 is PRHDT and CDR2 is FYEKMQ (reference sequence). Trimming at V came to 4 bases and at J to 1 base, leaving 11 bases not matched to a gene.

The chain carries TRBV30 and TRBJ1-2; D gene uncertain. V lost 4 bases and J 4 bases, leaving 7 bases between the germline ends. The CDR3 totals 11 residues. Germline assignment: CDR1 GTSNPN and CDR2 SVGIG (reference sequence). The CDR3 spells CAWNSVYGYTF. The CDR3 DNA follows: TGTGCCTGGAACAGTGTCTATGGCTACACCTTC.

The V call is TRBV30, the J call TRBJ1-6, with 9 nucleotides matching TRBD1. The V and J ends lost 1 base and 9 bases, in that order; junction bases with no gene match: 4. The CDR3 contains 14 residues. Germline assignment: CDR1 GTSNPN and CDR2 SVGIG (reference sequence). The CDR3 DNA reads as TGTGCCTGGAGTGCGGACAGGGGAACTTCACCCCTCCACTTT. This codes for CAWSADRGTSPLHF.

This clone was observed once. The rearrangement uses TRBV6-1 and TRBJ1-4, with 9 bases matching TRBD1. CDR3 length: 16 amino acids. Germline CDR1 and CDR2: MNHNS and SASEGT. J was trimmed by 8 bases and V by 1 base; bases with no gene match: 8. The CDR3 region is CASSEDGGTGNEKLFF. CDR3 in DNA: TGTGCCAGCAGTGAAGATGGGGGGACAGGGAACGAAAAACTGTTTTTT.

The chain carries TRBV7-2 and TRBJ2-7; weak D call: TRBD1 (5 bases). The CDR3 covers 13 residues. Between the trimmed V and J ends, which lost 4 bases and 1 base, there was a span of 8 bases. From germline, CDR1 is SGHTA and CDR2 FQGNSA. CDR3 DNA: TGTGCCAGCAGCTCCTCAGGGTCCTACGAGCAGTACTTC. It encodes CASSSSGSYEQYF.

The chain is built from TRBV3-1 (or the pseudogene TRBV3-2) and TRBJ2-1; D remains ambiguous. The CDR3 contains 14 residues. CDR1 and CDR2 from the germline V gene are LGHDT and YNNKEL (reference sequence). Trimming pared 0 bases from V and 10 bases from J, leaving 13 bases between. In DNA form, the CDR3 reads TGTGCCAGCAGCCAAGATCGGGTAGCATCAGAGCAGTTCTTC. This gives the protein CASSQDRVASEQFF.

The count of this clone is one. The V gene is TRBV4-1, the J gene TRBJ2-3; 11 nucleotides align to TRBD2. With 4 bases clipped from V and 3 bases from J, the junction kept 9 bases outside the gene matches. Germline-derived CDR1 and CDR2 are MGHRA and YSYEKL. The CDR3 spans 17 residues. The CDR3, as DNA: TGCGCCAGCAGCCCCGATAGCGGGGGGGCTTTTACAGATACGCAGTATTTT. Translated, it gives CASSPDSGGAFTDTQYF.

The V call is TRBV7-2, the J call TRBJ1-6, with unresolved D. Germline V lookup: CDR1 SGHTA, CDR2 FQGNSA. The ends were cut back, 3 bases at V and 6 bases at J, with 9 bases in the middle. The CDR3 is made up of 14 amino acids. The CDR3 nucleotides are TGTGCCAGCAGCTTCGCGGCTACTAATTCACCCCTCCACTTT. Protein: CASSFAATNSPLHF.

The chain recombines TRBV5-1 with TRBJ1-2, with 10 bases that match TRBD1. The CDR3 has 13 residues. The ends lost 4 bases at V and 7 bases at J; junction bases unmatched: 4. Germline V gene sequence: CDR1 SGHRS, CDR2 YFSETQ. The CDR3 is CASSPRDRGGYTF. The CDR3 DNA follows: TGCGCCAGCAGCCCCCGGGACAGGGGTGGCTACACCTTC.

The V and J genes are TRBV7-3 and TRBJ1-2, with 9 bases identical to TRBD1. Germline trimming cut 5 bases from V and 6 bases from J; bases unmatched to any gene: 10. The CDR3 runs to 15 residues. From germline, CDR1 is SGHTA and CDR2 FQGTGA. CDR3 nucleotide sequence: TGTGCCAGCAGCCCGTATACAGGGGGCGCCCATGGCTACACCTTC. Its translation is CASSPYTGGAHGYTF.

The chain combines TRBV5-1 with TRBJ2-2; the D is unclear. The V end lost 0 bases, the J end lost 6 bases, and 12 bases lay between the germline ends. Germline-derived CDR1 and CDR2 are SGHRS and YFSETQ. This CDR3 is 15 amino acids long. The CDR3 DNA is TGCGCCAGCAGCTTGGAACAGCCTTCAGCCGGGGAGCTGTTTTTT. Encoded protein: CASSLEQPSAGELFF. The full variable domain, its missing parts supplied by reference TRBV5-1 and TRBJ2-2, is KAGVTQTPRYLIKTRGQQVTLSCSPISGHRSVSWYQQTPGQGLQFLFEYFSETQRNKGNFPGRFSGRQFSNSRSEMNVSTLELGDSALYLCASSLEQPSAGELFFGEGSRLTVL.

The CDR3: CASSFRTGILTHYEQYF. The CDR3 coding sequence is TGTGCCAGCAGTTTTCGGACAGGGATCTTAACACACTACGAGCAGTACTTC. The chain has TRBV27 and TRBJ2-7, with 8 bases lining up with TRBD1. CDR1 and CDR2 (germline): MNHEY, SMNVEV (reference sequence). There are 17 residues in the CDR3. V dropped 3 bases and J dropped 3; count of bases not matched to a gene: 13.

The rearrangement links TRBV5-1 to TRBJ2-2; D not certain. Trimming took 7 bases from V and 1 from J, leaving 14 bases between them. The CDR3 is made up of 15 amino acids. The germline CDR1 and CDR2 sequences are SGHRS and YFSETQ. The CDR3 DNA sequence: TGCGCCAGCCAATCTACTGGCGGGAACACCGGGGAGCTGTTTTTT. As protein: CASQSTGGNTGELFF.

This chain joins TRBV24-1 and TRBJ2-7; D may be TRBD2 (5 bases). Germline V CDR1 and CDR2: KGHDR, SFDVKD. Deletions cut 4 bases from V and 2 bases from J, with 17 bases between. CDR3 size: 16 residues. Here the CDR3 reads CATSDEAVMSPYEQYF. CDR3 DNA: TGTGCCACCAGTGACGAAGCGGTCATGTCCCCCTACGAGCAGTACTTC.

The table lists this clone with a few counts. This chain links TRBV18 with TRBJ1-1; TRBD1 might be the D (5 bases). The CDR3 has 12 residues. CDR1 is KGHSH, CDR2 LQKENI, per germline. V lost 9 bases and J 9 bases, leaving 17 bases between the germline ends. The CDR3 DNA reads as TGTGCCAGTAGTAACAGGTCACTGAAAGCTTTCTTT. It encodes CASSNRSLKAFF.

The chain combines TRBV28 with TRBJ1-1, with 7 bases aligning to TRBD1. This CDR3 has 13 residues. The germline CDR1 and CDR2 sequences are MDHEN and SYDVKM. V trimming: 6 bases; J trimming: 1 base; junction bases outside the gene matches: 2. The DNA for the CDR3 is TGTGCCAGCAGACGACAGGGGAACACTGAAGCTTTCTTT. The encoded protein is CASRRQGNTEAFF. Using reference TRBV28 and TRBJ1-1 for the parts outside the CDR3, the full variable domain is DVKVTQSSRYLVKRTGEKVFLECVQDMDHENMFWYRQDPGLGLRLIYFSYDVKMKEKGDIPEGYSVSREKKERFSLILESASTNQTSMYLCASRRQGNTEAFFGQGTRLTVV.

V and J are TRBV4-2 and TRBJ1-1; the D gene is possibly TRBD1 (5 bases). Germline CDR1 is LGHNA and CDR2 is YNFKEQ. V lost 1 base to trimming and J lost 3 bases, with 12 bases between them. The CDR3 extends over 15 amino acids. The CDR3 DNA reads TGTGCCAGCAGCCAAGGGGTGGCAGGGTACACTGAAGCTTTCTTT. It codes for CASSQGVAGYTEAFF.

This chain uses TRBV5-1 with TRBJ2-1; a possible D gene is TRBD2 (6 bases). There are 14 residues in the CDR3. V lost 1 base, J lost 6 bases, and 11 bases lay in between. CDR1 and CDR2 (germline): SGHRS, YFSETQ. The CDR3 protein is CASSLLLAFNEQFF. The CDR3 DNA follows: TGCGCCAGCAGCTTGCTACTAGCTTTCAATGAGCAGTTCTTC.

V is TRBV30 and J is TRBJ2-3, with D perhaps matching TRBD2 (7 bases). This CDR3 comprises 13 residues. Germline V gene data show CDR1 as GTSNPN and CDR2 as SVGIG (reference sequence). CDR3 region: CGGSGGAADTQYF. The CDR3 DNA follows: TGTGGCGGAAGTGGGGGGGCCGCAGATACGCAGTATTTT.

The chain couples TRBV29-1 to TRBJ2-7; TRBD1 might be the D (6 bases). The CDR3 spans 13 residues. Trimming removed 7 bases from V and 3 bases from J, with 16 bases in between. The germline CDR1 and CDR2 sequences are SQVTM and ANQGSEA. CDR3 DNA sequence: TGCAGCGGAGGTGACAGGTTAAGCTACGAGCAGTACTTC. Protein sequence: CSGGDRLSYEQYF.

J is TRBJ1-1 and V is TRBV3-1 (or the pseudogene TRBV3-2); 7 nucleotides agree with TRBD1. The CDR3 is 15 amino acids. The V gene's germline CDR1 is LGHDT and CDR2 YNNKEL (reference sequence). Trimming at V came to 9 bases and at J to 5 bases, leaving 15 bases not matched to a gene. The CDR3: CASWAPTGRGTEAFF. Written as DNA, the CDR3 is TGTGCCAGTTGGGCTCCGACAGGGCGAGGAACTGAAGCTTTCTTT.

This chain joins TRBV19 and TRBJ1-5, with 10 bases lining up with TRBD1. Germline CDR1 LNHDA, CDR2 SQIVND (reference sequence). V was clipped by 4 bases and J by 2 bases; unmatched bases: 8. The CDR3 is made up of 17 amino acids. The CDR3 here is CASSTRQGARGNQPQHF. CDR3 coding DNA: TGTGCCAGTAGTACGCGACAGGGGGCGCGGGGCAATCAGCCCCAGCATTTT.

V gene TRBV4-3 combines with J gene TRBJ1-3; 8 bases are a match to TRBD1. Unmatched junction bases numbered 6, after V lost 3 bases and J lost 2 bases. This CDR3 region has 16 residues. The V gene's germline CDR1 is LGHNA and CDR2 YSLEER. The CDR3, as DNA: TGCGCCAGCAGCCACCGAACAGGGGGGCCTGGAAACACCATATATTTT. Translation: CASSHRTGGPGNTIYF.

The gene calls are TRBV6-5 and TRBJ1-6; 7 positions match TRBD1. Germline assignment: CDR1 MNHEY and CDR2 SVGAGI. The trim removed 5 bases at V and 5 bases at J, leaving 3 bases unmatched. This CDR3 is 14 amino acids long. CDR3 DNA sequence: TGTGCCAGCAGTATGACAGGGAATAATTCACCCCTCCACTTT. Amino acids: CASSMTGNNSPLHF.

The chain is built from TRBV5-5 and TRBJ1-6; D gene unclear. The V end lost 0 bases, the J end lost 4 bases, and 17 bases lay between the germline ends. Germline V gene data show CDR1 as SGHKS and CDR2 as YYEKEE (reference sequence). This CDR3 has 18 residues. The CDR3 protein is CASSLGSESEFYNSPLHF. DNA for the CDR3: TGTGCCAGCAGCTTGGGGTCGGAGTCGGAGTTTTATAATTCACCCCTCCACTTT.

The chain joins TRBV5-1 to TRBJ2-3, with 9 positions matching TRBD1. V lost 5 bases and J lost 12; bases outside the gene matches: 7. CDR1 SGHRS and CDR2 YFSETQ come from the germline V gene. The CDR3 extends over 12 amino acids. The CDR3 nucleotides are TGCGCCAGCAGTTTCGAGGGACAGGGCCAGTATTTT. It is translated as CASSFEGQGQYF.